This T cell receptor beta chain is from a study of human T cells and chemical hapten exposure. TCRdb analysed the RACE reads with MiXCR anew, one entry per CDR3 protein. The sample records roughly 70,000 distinct CDR3 sequences, around 30% being singletons. Time point in this sample: patch test 1, 2 weeks after DPC sensitization. Treatment in this sample: therapeutic diphenylcyclopropenone sensitization with weekly scalp DPC. Patches went on only after blood had been drawn each time. The CDR3 extends over 12 amino acids. Germline CDR1 MNHEY, CDR2 SMNVEV (reference sequence). The V gene lost 6 bases and the J gene lost 5 bases, with 10 bases spanning the gap.

The TCR comes from a man aged 40-50 years with alopecia areata. Some clones in this sample may be carry-over from other donors' samples. The chain is built from TRBV27 and TRBJ1-2; D perhaps matches TRBD1 (5 bases). The sample in question was whole blood, obtained in connection with sensitization to the hapten diphenylcyclopropenone (DPC). CDR3 amino acids: CASRGGNYGYTF. In DNA form, the CDR3 reads TGTGCCAGCAGGGGGGGTAATTATGGCTACACCTTC.